In this sample, the clone carrying this TCR beta chain turned up a few times. A sample-barcoded 5' primer and a J-beta primer mix were used in a second PCR of roughly 7 to 11 cycles. One entry per CDR3 protein results from TCRdb running MiXCR on the 5' RACE reads. The table lists approximately 1.5 million distinct CDR3 sequences, 30% to 35% of them singletons. This record belongs to a study of blood T cells in healthy people across ages. This CDR3 has 13 amino acids. Germline-derived CDR1 and CDR2 are SGHAT and FQNNGV. Between the trimmed V and J ends, which lost 1 base and 9 bases, there was a span of 13 bases.

The TCR originated in a woman aged 25-40 years in good health. The sample taken for sequencing was blood. V and J are TRBV11-2 and TRBJ2-7; D gene ambiguous. CDR3: CASSLGRSERQYF. The CDR3 region has the DNA TGTGCCAGCAGCTTAGGCCGGAGCGAGCGGCAGTACTTC.